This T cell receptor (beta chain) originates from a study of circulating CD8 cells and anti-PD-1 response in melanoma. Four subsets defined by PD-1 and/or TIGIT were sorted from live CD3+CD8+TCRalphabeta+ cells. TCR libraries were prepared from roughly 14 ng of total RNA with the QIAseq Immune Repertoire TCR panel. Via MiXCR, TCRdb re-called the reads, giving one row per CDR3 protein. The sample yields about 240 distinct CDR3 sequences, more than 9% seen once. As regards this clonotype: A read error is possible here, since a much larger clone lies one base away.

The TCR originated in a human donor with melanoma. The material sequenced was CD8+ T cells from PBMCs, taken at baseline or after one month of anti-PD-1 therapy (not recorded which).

CDR3 amino acids: CGARDSGGNYEQYF. The CDR3 coding sequence is TGCGGTGCTAGAGATTCGGGCGGAAACTACGAGCAGTACTTC. The chain couples TRBV20-1 to TRBJ2-7; D gene uncertain. The CDR3 totals 14 residues. Germline assignment: CDR1 DFQATT and CDR2 SNEGSKA (reference sequence).